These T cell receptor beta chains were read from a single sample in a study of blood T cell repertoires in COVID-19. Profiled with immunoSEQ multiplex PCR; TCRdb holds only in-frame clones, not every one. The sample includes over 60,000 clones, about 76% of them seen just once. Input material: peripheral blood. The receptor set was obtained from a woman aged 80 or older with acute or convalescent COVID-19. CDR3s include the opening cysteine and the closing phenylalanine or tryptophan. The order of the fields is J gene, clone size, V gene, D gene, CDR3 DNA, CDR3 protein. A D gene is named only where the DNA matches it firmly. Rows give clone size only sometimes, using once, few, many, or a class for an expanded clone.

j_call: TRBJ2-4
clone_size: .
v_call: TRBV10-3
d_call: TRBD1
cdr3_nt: TGTGCCAGCGGGACAGGCCTAGCCAAAAACATTCAGTACTTC
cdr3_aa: CASGTGLAKNIQYF

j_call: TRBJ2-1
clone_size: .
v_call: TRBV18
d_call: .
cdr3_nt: TGTGCCAGCTCACCGCGGACAGTCTACAATGAGCAGTTCTTC
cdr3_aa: CASSPRTVYNEQFF

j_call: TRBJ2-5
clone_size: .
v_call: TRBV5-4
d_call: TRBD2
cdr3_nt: TGTGCCAGCAGCTTCCTGCGGGAGGGAAAGACCCAGTACTTC
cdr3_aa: CASSFLREGKTQYF

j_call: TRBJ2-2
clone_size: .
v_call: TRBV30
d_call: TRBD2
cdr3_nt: TGTGCCTGGAGTGTGGTAGTTAGAAGAGCGGGAGGTCGTGGAAGCACCGGGGAGCTGTTTTTT
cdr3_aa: CAWSVVVRRAGGRGSTGELFF

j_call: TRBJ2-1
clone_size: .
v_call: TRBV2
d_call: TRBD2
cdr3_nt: TGTGCCAGCAGTGTAACTAGCGTATCCTACAATGAGCAGTTCTTC
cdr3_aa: CASSVTSVSYNEQFF

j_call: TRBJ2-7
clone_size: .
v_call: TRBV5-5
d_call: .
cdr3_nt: TGTGCCAGCAGCTCCCCAGGGCGGTACTTC
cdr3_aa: CASSSPGRYF

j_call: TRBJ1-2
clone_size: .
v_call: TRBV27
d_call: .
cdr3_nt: TGTGCCAGCACCCCCGACAGGACGAGGGGCTACACCTTC
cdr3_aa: CASTPDRTRGYTF

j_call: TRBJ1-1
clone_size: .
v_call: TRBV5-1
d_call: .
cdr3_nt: TGCGCCAGCAGCTTGGCAGCAGCGATGAACACTGAAGCTTTCTTT
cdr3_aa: CASSLAAAMNTEAFF

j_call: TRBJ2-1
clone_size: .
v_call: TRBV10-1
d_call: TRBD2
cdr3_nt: TGCGCCAGCAGTGAGTTTCCCCAGCGGGAGTCTTGGAATGAGCAGTTCTTC
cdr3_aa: CASSEFPQRESWNEQFF

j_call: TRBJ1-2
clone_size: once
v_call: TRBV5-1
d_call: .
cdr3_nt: TGCGCCAGCAGCTTGGTGCCGTCTAGGTATGGCTACACCTTC
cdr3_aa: CASSLVPSRYGYTF

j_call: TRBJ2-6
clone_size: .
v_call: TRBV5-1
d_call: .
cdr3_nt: TGCGCCAGCAGCTTGGCCCCCGACAGGCAGCTCTCTGGGGCCAACGTCCTGACTTTC
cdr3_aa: CASSLAPDRQLSGANVLTF

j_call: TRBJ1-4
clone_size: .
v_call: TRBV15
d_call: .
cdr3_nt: TGTGCCACCTCGGGAAGGGGGGGCGATGAAAAACTGTTTTTT
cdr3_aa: CATSGRGGDEKLFF

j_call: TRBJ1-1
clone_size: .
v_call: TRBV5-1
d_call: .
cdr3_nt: TGCGCCAGCGGCGTGGGGGCTGACACTGAAGCTTTCTTT
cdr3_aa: CASGVGADTEAFF

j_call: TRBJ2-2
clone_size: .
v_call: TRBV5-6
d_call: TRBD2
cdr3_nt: TGTGCCAGCAGCTTCGGGCTCCTAGCGGGAGGGAACACCGGGGAGCTGTTTTTT
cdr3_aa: CASSFGLLAGGNTGELFF

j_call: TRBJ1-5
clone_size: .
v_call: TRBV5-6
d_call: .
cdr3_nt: TGTGCCAGCAGCCGCCTGGACAGCTTGTCGCCCCAGCATTTT
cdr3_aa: CASSRLDSLSPQHF

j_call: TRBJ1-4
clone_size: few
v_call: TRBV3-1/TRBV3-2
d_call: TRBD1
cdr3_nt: TGTGCCAGCAGCCTAATCATGGGACAGGGCGGCGGAAAACTGTTTTTT
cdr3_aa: CASSLIMGQGGGKLFF

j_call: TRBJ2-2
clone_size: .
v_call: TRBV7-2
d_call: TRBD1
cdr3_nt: TGTGCCAGCAGCCCACCCGGGGACAGGATAAACACCGGGGAGCTGTTTTTT
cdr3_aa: CASSPPGDRINTGELFF

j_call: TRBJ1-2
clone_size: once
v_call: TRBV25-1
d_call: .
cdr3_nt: TGTGCCAGCAGTGAGTCTCCCCCCCGGAGCTATGGCTACACCTTC
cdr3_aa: CASSESPPRSYGYTF

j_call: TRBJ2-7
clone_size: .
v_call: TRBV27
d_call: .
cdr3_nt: TGTGCCAGCAGCCGCTCCCGGGGGGCCCCCTACGAGCAGTACTTC
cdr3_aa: CASSRSRGAPYEQYF

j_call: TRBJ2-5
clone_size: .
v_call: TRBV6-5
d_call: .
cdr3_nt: TGTGCCAGCAGTTCCCCAGGGCAGGGTCAAGAGACCCAGTACTTC
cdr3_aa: CASSSPGQGQETQYF

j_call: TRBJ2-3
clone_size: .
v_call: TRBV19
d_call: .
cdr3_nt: TGTGCCAGTACCCCGTTTGCGGTGTTTGGAACAGATACGCAGTATTTT
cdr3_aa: CASTPFAVFGTDTQYF

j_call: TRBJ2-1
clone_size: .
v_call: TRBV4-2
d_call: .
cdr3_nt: TGTGCCAGCAGCCAAGCCCAAGGTGGTAGCCTTGAGCAGTTCTTC
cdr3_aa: CASSQAQGGSLEQFF

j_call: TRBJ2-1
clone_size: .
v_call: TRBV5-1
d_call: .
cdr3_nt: TGCGCCAGCAGCGCCGAACCCAGCTCCTACAATGAGCAGTTCTTC
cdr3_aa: CASSAEPSSYNEQFF

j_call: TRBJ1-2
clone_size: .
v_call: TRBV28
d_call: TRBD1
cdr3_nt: TGTGCCAGCAACCAAGGGGGCTTCTATGGCTACACCTTC
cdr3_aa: CASNQGGFYGYTF

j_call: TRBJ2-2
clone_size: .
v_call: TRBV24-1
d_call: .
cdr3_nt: TGTGCCACCAGTGATCGAAAAGCTCACACCGGGGAGCTGTTTTTT
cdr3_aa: CATSDRKAHTGELFF

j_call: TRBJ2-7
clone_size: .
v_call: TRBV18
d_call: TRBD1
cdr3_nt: TGTGCCAGCTCACCACACGCGACAGGGGGCTACGAGCAGTACTTC
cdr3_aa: CASSPHATGGYEQYF

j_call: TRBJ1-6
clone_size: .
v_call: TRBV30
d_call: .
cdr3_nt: TGTGCCTGGAGTGTAGGGCGGGGGAATTCACCCCTCCACTTT
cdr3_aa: CAWSVGRGNSPLHF

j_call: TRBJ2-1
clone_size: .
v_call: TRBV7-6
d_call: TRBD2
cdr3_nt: TGTGCCAGCAGCTCCATGACTAGCGGGAGCTTTAATGAGCAGTTCTTC
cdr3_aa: CASSSMTSGSFNEQFF

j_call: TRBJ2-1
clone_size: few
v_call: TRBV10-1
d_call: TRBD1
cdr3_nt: TGCGCCAGCAGTGATCCCGGGACAGGGGGAAATGGCAATGAGCAGTTCTTC
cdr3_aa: CASSDPGTGGNGNEQFF

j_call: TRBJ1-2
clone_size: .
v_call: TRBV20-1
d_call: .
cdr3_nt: TGCAGTGCTAATGACAGAGGATCTGGCTACACCTTC
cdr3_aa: CSANDRGSGYTF

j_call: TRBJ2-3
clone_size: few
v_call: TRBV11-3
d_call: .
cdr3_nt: TGTGCCAGCGCGGTCAGGGGCACAGATACGCAGTATTTT
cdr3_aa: CASAVRGTDTQYF

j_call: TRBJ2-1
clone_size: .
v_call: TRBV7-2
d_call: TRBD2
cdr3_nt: TGTGCCAGCAGCTCCCAGCGGGGATCCTACAATGAGCAGTTCTTC
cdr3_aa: CASSSQRGSYNEQFF

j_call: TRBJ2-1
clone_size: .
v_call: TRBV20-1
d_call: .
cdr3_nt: TGCAGTGCTCCTAGAGATAGTGAGCAGTTCTTC
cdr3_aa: CSAPRDSEQFF

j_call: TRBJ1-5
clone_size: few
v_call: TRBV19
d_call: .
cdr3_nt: TGTGCCAGTAGTATCAACATGGCCAGGGGCAATCAGCCCCAGCATTTT
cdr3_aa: CASSINMARGNQPQHF

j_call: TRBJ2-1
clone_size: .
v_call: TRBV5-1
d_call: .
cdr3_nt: TGCGCCAGCAGCCCGGTTGGACCGGGGGATGAAAATGAGCAGTTCTTC
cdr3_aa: CASSPVGPGDENEQFF

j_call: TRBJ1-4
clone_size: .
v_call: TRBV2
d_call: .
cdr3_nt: TGTGCCAGCAGTGAAGTTACCAGGGCTAATGAAAAACTGTTTTTT
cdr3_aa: CASSEVTRANEKLFF

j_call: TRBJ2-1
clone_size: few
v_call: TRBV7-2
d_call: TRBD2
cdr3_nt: TGTGCCAGCAGCTTAGGGCCGGGACTAGCCGTCAATGAGCAGTTCTTC
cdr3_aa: CASSLGPGLAVNEQFF

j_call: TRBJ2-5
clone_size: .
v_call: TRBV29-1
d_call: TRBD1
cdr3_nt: TGCACCACGCAAGGGACAGGGAGATCTCAAGAGACCCAGTACTTC
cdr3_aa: CTTQGTGRSQETQYF

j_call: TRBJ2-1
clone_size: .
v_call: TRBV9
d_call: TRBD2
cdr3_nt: TGTGCCAGCACCCTAGCGGGAGACTCCTACAATGAGCAGTTCTTC
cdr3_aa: CASTLAGDSYNEQFF

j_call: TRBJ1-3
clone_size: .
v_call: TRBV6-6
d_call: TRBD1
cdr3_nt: TGTGCCAGCAGGGACAGGGGGGAAGGAAACACCATATATTTT
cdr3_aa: CASRDRGEGNTIYF

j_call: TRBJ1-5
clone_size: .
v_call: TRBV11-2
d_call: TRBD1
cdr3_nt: TGTGCCAGCAGCTTAGTAGAGGGGGCGGGACAGCCCCAGCATTTT
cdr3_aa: CASSLVEGAGQPQHF

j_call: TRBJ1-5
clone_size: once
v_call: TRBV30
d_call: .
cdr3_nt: TGTGCCTGGAGTGTTGGGGGGGGAGGTCAGCCCCAGCATTTT
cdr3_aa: CAWSVGGGGQPQHF

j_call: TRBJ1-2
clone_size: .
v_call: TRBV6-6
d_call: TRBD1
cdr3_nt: TGTGCCAGCAGTTACTCTTGGGACAGGTTCGGAGGCTACACCTTC
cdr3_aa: CASSYSWDRFGGYTF

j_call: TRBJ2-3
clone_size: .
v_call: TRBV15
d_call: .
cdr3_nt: TGTGCCACCGCCCTAAACAGCGGAGATACGCAGTATTTT
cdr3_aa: CATALNSGDTQYF

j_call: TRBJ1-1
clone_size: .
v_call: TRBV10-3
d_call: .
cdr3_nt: TGTGCCATCAGTGAGCGGGCGGGGGGGAGCACTGAAGCTTTCTTT
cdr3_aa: CAISERAGGSTEAFF

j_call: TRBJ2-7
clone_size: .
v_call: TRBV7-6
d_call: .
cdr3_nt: TGTGCCAGCAGCTTAGGCCATACATACGAGCAGTACTTC
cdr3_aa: CASSLGHTYEQYF

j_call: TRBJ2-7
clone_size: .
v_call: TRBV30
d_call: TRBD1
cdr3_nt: TGTGCCTGGAGTTTCGGACAGGTGGGCTACGAGCAGTACTTC
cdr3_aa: CAWSFGQVGYEQYF

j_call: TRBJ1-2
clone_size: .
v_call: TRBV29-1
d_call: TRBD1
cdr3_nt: TGCAGCGGTGGGACAGGGGACGGTAACTATGGCTACACCTTC
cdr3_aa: CSGGTGDGNYGYTF

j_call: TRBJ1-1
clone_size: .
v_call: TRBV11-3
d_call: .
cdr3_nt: TGTGCCAGCAGCCCGGGGGGGTTGAGGATGAACACTGAAGCTTTCTTT
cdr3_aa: CASSPGGLRMNTEAFF

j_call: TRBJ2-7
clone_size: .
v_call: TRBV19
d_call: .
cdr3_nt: TGTGCCAGTAGTAACAGGGAAGGGTACGAGCAGTACTTC
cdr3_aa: CASSNREGYEQYF

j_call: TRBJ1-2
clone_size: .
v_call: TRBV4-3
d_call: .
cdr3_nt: TGCGCCAGCAGCCAAGATGGGGCGGTTCCCTATGGCTACACCTTC
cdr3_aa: CASSQDGAVPYGYTF

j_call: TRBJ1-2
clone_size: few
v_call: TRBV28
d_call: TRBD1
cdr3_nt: TGTGCCAGCAGTTTAGTTCTGGACAGGGGAGGTGGCTACACCTTC
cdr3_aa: CASSLVLDRGGGYTF

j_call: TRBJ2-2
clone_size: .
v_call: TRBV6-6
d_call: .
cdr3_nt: TGTGCCAGCAGTTACGCGCTGGGGCTGGACACCGGGGAGCTGTTTTTT
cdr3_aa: CASSYALGLDTGELFF

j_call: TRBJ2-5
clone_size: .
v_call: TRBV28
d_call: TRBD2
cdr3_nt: TGTGCCAGCACCGACCCCAGCGGGAGTGGAGAGACCCAGTACTTC
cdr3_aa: CASTDPSGSGETQYF